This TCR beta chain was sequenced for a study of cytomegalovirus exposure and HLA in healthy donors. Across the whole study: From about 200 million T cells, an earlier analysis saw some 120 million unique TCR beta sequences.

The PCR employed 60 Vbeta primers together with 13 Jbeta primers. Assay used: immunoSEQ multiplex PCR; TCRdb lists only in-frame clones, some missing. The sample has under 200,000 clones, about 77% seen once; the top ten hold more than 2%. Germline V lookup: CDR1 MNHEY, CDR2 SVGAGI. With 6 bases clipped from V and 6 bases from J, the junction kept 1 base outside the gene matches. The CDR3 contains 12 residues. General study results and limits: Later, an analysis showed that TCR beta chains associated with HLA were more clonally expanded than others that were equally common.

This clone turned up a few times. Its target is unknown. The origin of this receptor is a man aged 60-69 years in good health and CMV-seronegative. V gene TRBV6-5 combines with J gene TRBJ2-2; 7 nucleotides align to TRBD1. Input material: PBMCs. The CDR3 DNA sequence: TGTGCCAGCAGCACAGGGGCCGGGGAGCTGTTTTTT. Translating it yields CASSTGAGELFF.